The sequence of this T cell receptor beta chain was determined in a study of blood T cell repertoires in COVID-19. About the study: Some COVID-19 samples were acute and others convalescent; all came from the United States, Italy and Spain. In each case, the material was cDNA or gDNA derived from T cells, B-cell-depleted T cells, or PBMCs.

Recruited during active infection, patients (from Seattle) were subsequently followed longitudinally. The germline V gene encodes CDR1 KGHSH and CDR2 LQKENI. With 8 bases clipped from V and 2 bases from J, the junction kept 5 bases outside the gene matches. CDR3 size: 14 residues. Original methodology: Estimated nucleated cell counts came from reference gene primer amplification. Assay: immunoSEQ multiplex PCR; the TCRdb copy retains only in-frame clones and omits some. V and J calls plus clone size are reproduced from that table; the DNA served to infer D and trimming. The sample includes approximately 53,000 clones, 80% to 85% of them seen just once.

The sequence derives from an elderly woman with COVID-19, enrolled during active disease. Input material: peripheral blood. This sequence joins TRBV18 and TRBJ2-7, with TRBD1 identical over 11 bases. The CDR3 DNA follows: TGTGCCAGCACGCCGGGACAGGGGGCCTACGAGCAGTACTTC. It is translated as CASTPGQGAYEQYF.